This T cell receptor beta chain came from a study of brain T cells in children with intractable seizures. TCRdb's copy holds only in-frame clones and misses some; the assay was immunoSEQ multiplex PCR. Found here are 55,000 to 80,000 clones, approximately 95% of them singletons; the top ten hold around 0.4%. In germline, CDR1 is KGHSH, CDR2 LQKENI. There are 15 residues in the CDR3. Trimming pared 4 bases from V and 2 bases from J, leaving 14 bases between. The sequence derives from a boy under three years old with focal cortical dysplasia and intractable seizures. Here the sequenced sample was peripheral blood, taken at surgery. The chain couples TRBV18 to TRBJ2-5, with TRBD1 as a possible D gene (6 bases). Here the CDR3 DNA reads TGTGCCAGCTCACTCGCCGATGACAGGCAAGAGACCCAGTACTTC. Amino acid sequence: CASSLADDRQETQYF.